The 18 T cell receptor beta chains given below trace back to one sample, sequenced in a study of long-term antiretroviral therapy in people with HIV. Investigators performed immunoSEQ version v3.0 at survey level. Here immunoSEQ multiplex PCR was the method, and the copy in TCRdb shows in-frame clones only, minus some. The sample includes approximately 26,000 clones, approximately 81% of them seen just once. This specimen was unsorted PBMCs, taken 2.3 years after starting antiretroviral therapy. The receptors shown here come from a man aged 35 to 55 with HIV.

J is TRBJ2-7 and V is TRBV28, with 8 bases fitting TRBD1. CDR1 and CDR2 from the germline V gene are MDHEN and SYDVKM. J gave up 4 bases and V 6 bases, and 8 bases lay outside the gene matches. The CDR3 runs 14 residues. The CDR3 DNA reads TGTGCCAGCAGCCCCGGGACAGGTTCTTACGAGCAGTACTTC. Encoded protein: CASSPGTGSYEQYF.

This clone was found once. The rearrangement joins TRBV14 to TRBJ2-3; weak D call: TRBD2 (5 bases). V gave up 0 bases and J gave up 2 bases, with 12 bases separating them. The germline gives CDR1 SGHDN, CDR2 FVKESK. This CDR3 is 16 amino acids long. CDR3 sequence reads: CASSQDWRAITDTQYF. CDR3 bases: TGTGCCAGCAGCCAAGATTGGCGGGCAATCACAGATACGCAGTATTTT.

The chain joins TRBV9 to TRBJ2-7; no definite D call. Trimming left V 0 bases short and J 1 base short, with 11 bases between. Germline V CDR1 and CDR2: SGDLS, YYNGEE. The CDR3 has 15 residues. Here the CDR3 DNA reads TGTGCCAGCAGCGTAGGTTCGGCACTTTCCTACGAGCAGTACTTC. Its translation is CASSVGSALSYEQYF.

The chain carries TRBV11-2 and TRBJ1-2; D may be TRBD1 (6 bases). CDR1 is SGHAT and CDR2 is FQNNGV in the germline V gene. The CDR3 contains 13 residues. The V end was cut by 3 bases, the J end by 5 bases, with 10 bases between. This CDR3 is CASSFRQGYGYTF. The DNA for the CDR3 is TGTGCCAGCAGCTTTCGGCAGGGGTATGGCTACACCTTC.

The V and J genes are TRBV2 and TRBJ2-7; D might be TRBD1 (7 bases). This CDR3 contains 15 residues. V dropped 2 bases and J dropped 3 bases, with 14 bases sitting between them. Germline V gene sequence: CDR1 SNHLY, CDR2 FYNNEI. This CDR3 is CASSELRGAGYEQYF. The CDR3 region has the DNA TGTGCCAGCAGTGAACTCAGGGGGGCAGGCTACGAGCAGTACTTC.

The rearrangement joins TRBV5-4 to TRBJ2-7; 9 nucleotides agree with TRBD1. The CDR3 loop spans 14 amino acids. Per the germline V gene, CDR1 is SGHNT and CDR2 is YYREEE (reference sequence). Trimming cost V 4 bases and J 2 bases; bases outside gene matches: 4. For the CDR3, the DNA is TGTGCCAGCAGCACAGGGGGCAACACCTACGAGCAGTACTTC. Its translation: CASSTGGNTYEQYF. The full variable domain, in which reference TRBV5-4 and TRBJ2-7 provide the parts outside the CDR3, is ETGVTQSPTHLIKTRGQQVTLRCSSQSGHNTVSWYQQALGQGPQFIFQYYREEENGRGNFPPRFSGLQFPNYSSELNVNALELDDSALYLCASSTGGNTYEQYFGPGTRLTVT.

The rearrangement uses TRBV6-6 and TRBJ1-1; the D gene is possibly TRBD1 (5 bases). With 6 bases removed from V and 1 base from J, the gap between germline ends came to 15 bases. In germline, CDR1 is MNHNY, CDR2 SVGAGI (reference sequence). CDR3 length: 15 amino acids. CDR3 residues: CASSKRGGENTEAFF. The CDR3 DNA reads TGTGCCAGCAGCAAACGGGGGGGAGAGAACACTGAAGCTTTCTTT.

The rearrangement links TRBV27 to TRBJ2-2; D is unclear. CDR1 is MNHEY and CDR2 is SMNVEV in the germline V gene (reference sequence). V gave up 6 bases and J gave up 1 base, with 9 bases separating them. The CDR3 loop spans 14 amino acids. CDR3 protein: CASRGRLNTGELFF. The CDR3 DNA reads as TGTGCCAGCAGAGGAAGGCTGAACACCGGGGAGCTGTTTTTT.

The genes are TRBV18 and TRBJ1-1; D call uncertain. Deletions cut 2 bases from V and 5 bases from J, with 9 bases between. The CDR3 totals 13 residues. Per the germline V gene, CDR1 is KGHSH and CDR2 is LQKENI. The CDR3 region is CASSPGVGTEAFF. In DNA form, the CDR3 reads TGTGCCAGCTCACCAGGTGTTGGTACTGAAGCTTTCTTT.

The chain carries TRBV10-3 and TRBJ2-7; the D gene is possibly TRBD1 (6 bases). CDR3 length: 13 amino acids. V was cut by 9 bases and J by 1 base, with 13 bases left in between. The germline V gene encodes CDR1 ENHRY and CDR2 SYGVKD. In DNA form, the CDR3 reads TGTGCCATTCAAGTGGACAGTTCCTACGAGCAGTACTTC. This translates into CAIQVDSSYEQYF.

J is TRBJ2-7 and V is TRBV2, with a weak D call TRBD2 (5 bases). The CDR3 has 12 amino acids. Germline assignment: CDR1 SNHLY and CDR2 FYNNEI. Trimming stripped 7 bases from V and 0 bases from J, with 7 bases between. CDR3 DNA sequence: TGTGCCAGCATTGGGAGCTCCTACGAGCAGTACTTC. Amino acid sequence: CASIGSSYEQYF. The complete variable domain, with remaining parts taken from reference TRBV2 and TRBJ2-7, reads EPEVTQTPSHQVTQMGQEVILRCVPISNHLYFYWYRQILGQKVEFLVSFYNNEISEKSEIFDDQFSVERPDGSNFTLKIRSTKLEDSAMYFCASIGSSYEQYFGPGTRLTVT.

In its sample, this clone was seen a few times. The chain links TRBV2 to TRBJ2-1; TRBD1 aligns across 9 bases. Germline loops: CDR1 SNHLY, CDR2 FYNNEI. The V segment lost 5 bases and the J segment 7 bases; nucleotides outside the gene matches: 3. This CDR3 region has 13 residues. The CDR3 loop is CASSPGQGNEQFF. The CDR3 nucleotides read TGTGCCAGCAGTCCTGGACAGGGGAATGAGCAGTTCTTC.

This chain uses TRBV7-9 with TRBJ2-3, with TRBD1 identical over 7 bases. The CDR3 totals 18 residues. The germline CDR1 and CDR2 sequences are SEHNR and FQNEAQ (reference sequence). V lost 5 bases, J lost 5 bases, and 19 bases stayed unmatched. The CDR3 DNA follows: TGTGCCAGCAGCGGGGAGTCGTATGTCGAGGGGGCCCTAGATACGCAGTATTTT. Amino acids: CASSGESYVEGALDTQYF.

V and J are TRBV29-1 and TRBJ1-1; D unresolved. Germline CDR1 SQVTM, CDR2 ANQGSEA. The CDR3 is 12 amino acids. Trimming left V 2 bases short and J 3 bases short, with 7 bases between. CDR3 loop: CSVEQGYTEAFF. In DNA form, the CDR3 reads TGCAGCGTTGAACAAGGGTACACTGAAGCTTTCTTT.

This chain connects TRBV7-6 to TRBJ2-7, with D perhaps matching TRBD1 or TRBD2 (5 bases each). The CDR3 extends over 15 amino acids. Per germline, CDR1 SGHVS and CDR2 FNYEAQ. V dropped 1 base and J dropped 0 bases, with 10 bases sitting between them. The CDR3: CASSLEAGSSYEQYF. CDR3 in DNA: TGTGCCAGCAGCTTAGAGGCAGGGAGCTCCTACGAGCAGTACTTC.

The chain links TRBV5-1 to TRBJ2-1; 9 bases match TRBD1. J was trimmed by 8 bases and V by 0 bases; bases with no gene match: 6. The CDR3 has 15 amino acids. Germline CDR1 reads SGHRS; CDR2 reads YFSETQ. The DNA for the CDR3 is TGCGCCAGCAGCTTGGAGGGACAGGGAAAGGATGAGCAGTTCTTC. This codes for CASSLEGQGKDEQFF. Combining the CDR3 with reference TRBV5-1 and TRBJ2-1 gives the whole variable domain KAGVTQTPRYLIKTRGQQVTLSCSPISGHRSVSWYQQTPGQGLQFLFEYFSETQRNKGNFPGRFSGRQFSNSRSEMNVSTLELGDSALYLCASSLEGQGKDEQFFGPGTRLTVL.

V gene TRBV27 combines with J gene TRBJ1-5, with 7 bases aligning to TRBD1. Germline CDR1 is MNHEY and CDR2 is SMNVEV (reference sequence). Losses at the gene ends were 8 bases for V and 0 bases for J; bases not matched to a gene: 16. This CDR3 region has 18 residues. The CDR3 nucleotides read TGTGCCAGCCCCCGACCCCAAGGGGGCGCATGTAGCAATCAGCCCCAGCATTTT. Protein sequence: CASPRPQGGACSNQPQHF.

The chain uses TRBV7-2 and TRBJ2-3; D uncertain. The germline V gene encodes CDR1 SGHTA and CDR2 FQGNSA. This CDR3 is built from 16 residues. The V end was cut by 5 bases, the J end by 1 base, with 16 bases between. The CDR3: CASSQRLSTRTDTQYF. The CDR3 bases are TGTGCCAGCAGCCAACGTTTGAGCACGCGCACAGATACGCAGTATTTT.